This is a list of T cell receptor beta chains from one sample in a study of blood T cell repertoires in COVID-19. Assay: immunoSEQ multiplex PCR; the TCRdb copy retains only in-frame clones and omits some. The sample has around 250,000 clones, 82% seen once. Sequencing was done on a sample of peripheral blood. The receptors here all came from a woman under 30 with acute or convalescent COVID-19. Both conserved end residues are part of each CDR3. Fields, in order: clone size, D gene, J gene, V gene, CDR3 DNA, CDR3 protein. A D gene is named only where the DNA matches it firmly. Rows give clone size only sometimes, using once, few, many, or a class for an expanded clone.

clone_size: -
d_call: -
j_call: TRBJ2-3
v_call: TRBV30
cdr3_nt: TGTGCCTGGACCCACGGGAGTAGCGCAGATACGCAGTATTTT
cdr3_aa: CAWTHGSSADTQYF

clone_size: -
d_call: -
j_call: TRBJ1-1
v_call: TRBV19
cdr3_nt: TGTGCCAGTAGTATAGATGGGCTAAACACTGAAGCTTTCTTT
cdr3_aa: CASSIDGLNTEAFF

clone_size: -
d_call: TRBD2
j_call: TRBJ2-5
v_call: TRBV20-1
cdr3_nt: TGCAGTGCGAGTAGCGGGAGTCCTGGAGAGACCCAGTACTTC
cdr3_aa: CSASSGSPGETQYF

clone_size: -
d_call: -
j_call: TRBJ2-7
v_call: TRBV4-3
cdr3_nt: TGCGCCAGCAGCCAAGAAAGCACCTACGAGCAGTACTTC
cdr3_aa: CASSQESTYEQYF

clone_size: -
d_call: TRBD2
j_call: TRBJ2-1
v_call: TRBV3-1/TRBV3-2
cdr3_nt: TGTGCCAGCAGCCAAGGAACGGGAGTAGCGGGTGAGCAGTTCTTC
cdr3_aa: CASSQGTGVAGEQFF

clone_size: -
d_call: TRBD1
j_call: TRBJ1-6
v_call: TRBV14
cdr3_nt: TGTGCCAGCAGCCGGGGACAGGCTGCCTATAATTCACCCCTCCACTTT
cdr3_aa: CASSRGQAAYNSPLHF

clone_size: -
d_call: -
j_call: TRBJ2-7
v_call: TRBV28
cdr3_nt: TGTGCCAGCAGCCCAGGGGTCGGGGAGCAGTACTTC
cdr3_aa: CASSPGVGEQYF

clone_size: -
d_call: -
j_call: TRBJ1-2
v_call: TRBV3-1/TRBV3-2
cdr3_nt: TGTGCCAGCAGCCAAGATGCCGGCCGCGGTGGCTACACCTTC
cdr3_aa: CASSQDAGRGGYTF

clone_size: -
d_call: TRBD2
j_call: TRBJ2-1
v_call: TRBV7-6
cdr3_nt: TGTGCCAGCAGCTACCCGGCTAGCGGGAGTGCGTACAATGAGCAGTTCTTC
cdr3_aa: CASSYPASGSAYNEQFF

clone_size: once
d_call: TRBD1
j_call: TRBJ1-3
v_call: TRBV28
cdr3_nt: TGTGCCACAAATCCGGGACAGGGTCCGGGAAACACCATATATTTT
cdr3_aa: CATNPGQGPGNTIYF

clone_size: -
d_call: TRBD1
j_call: TRBJ2-2
v_call: TRBV6-2/TRBV6-3
cdr3_nt: TGTGCCAGCAGTTACGGCGGCAAGACAGGGGAGAACACCGGGGAGCTGTTTTTT
cdr3_aa: CASSYGGKTGENTGELFF

clone_size: -
d_call: -
j_call: TRBJ1-2
v_call: TRBV7-8
cdr3_nt: TGTGCCAGCAGCTTAGCGGGACACAAAACCTATGGCTACACCTTC
cdr3_aa: CASSLAGHKTYGYTF

clone_size: -
d_call: -
j_call: TRBJ2-1
v_call: TRBV28
cdr3_nt: TGTGCCAGCAGTTCGCCCTGGAGGGAGAGCGCCTACAATGAGCAGTTCTTC
cdr3_aa: CASSSPWRESAYNEQFF

clone_size: -
d_call: -
j_call: TRBJ1-1
v_call: TRBV4-2
cdr3_nt: TGTGCCAGCAGTCCTGACTGGAACACTGAAGCTTTCTTT
cdr3_aa: CASSPDWNTEAFF

clone_size: -
d_call: TRBD1
j_call: TRBJ2-7
v_call: TRBV12-3/TRBV12-4
cdr3_nt: TGTGCCAGCAGGACAGGGGCCTACGAGCAGTACTTC
cdr3_aa: CASRTGAYEQYF

clone_size: -
d_call: -
j_call: TRBJ2-2
v_call: TRBV24-1
cdr3_nt: TGTGCCACCAGTGATTTTAGTGGCACCGGGGAGCTGTTTTTT
cdr3_aa: CATSDFSGTGELFF

clone_size: once
d_call: -
j_call: TRBJ1-1
v_call: TRBV9
cdr3_nt: TGTGCCAGCAGCCCCACAGGCCGCGGGGCAGACACTGAAGCTTTCTTT
cdr3_aa: CASSPTGRGADTEAFF

clone_size: -
d_call: -
j_call: TRBJ1-1
v_call: TRBV6-5
cdr3_nt: TGTGCCAGCAGGCGAAGCATGAACACTGAAGCTTTCTTT
cdr3_aa: CASRRSMNTEAFF

clone_size: -
d_call: -
j_call: TRBJ1-1
v_call: TRBV28
cdr3_nt: TGTGCCAGCAGCCCCTCCGGGGGGCGGACAGCTTTCTTT
cdr3_aa: CASSPSGGRTAFF

clone_size: -
d_call: TRBD2
j_call: TRBJ2-2
v_call: TRBV19
cdr3_nt: TGTGCCAGTAGCCGGACTAGCGGGAGGACCGGGGAGCTGTTTTTT
cdr3_aa: CASSRTSGRTGELFF

clone_size: -
d_call: TRBD1
j_call: TRBJ2-2
v_call: TRBV11-2
cdr3_nt: TGTGCCAGCAGCCTTAGCCCCCAAAAACAGGGGGCCGGGGAGCTGTTTTTT
cdr3_aa: CASSLSPQKQGAGELFF

clone_size: -
d_call: -
j_call: TRBJ2-5
v_call: TRBV27
cdr3_nt: TGTGCCAGCAGTCCCCAAGGGAGGTGGGGACTTCAAGAGACCCAGTACTTC
cdr3_aa: CASSPQGRWGLQETQYF

clone_size: few
d_call: -
j_call: TRBJ2-7
v_call: TRBV21-1
cdr3_nt: TGTGCCAGCAGCAAAGCAGGGACAGGGGAATACGAGCAGTACTTC
cdr3_aa: CASSKAGTGEYEQYF

clone_size: -
d_call: -
j_call: TRBJ1-2
v_call: TRBV28
cdr3_nt: TGTGCCAGCAGTCGGGGAACAGGGTGGGAGGGCTACACCTTC
cdr3_aa: CASSRGTGWEGYTF

clone_size: -
d_call: TRBD2
j_call: TRBJ2-5
v_call: TRBV19
cdr3_nt: TGTGCCAGTAGTCCCGGGACTAGCGCAAGAGCGAGGGAGACCCAGTACTTC
cdr3_aa: CASSPGTSARARETQYF

clone_size: -
d_call: -
j_call: TRBJ2-1
v_call: TRBV7-2
cdr3_nt: TGTGCCAGCAGCAAACGGAGAGCCGATGAGCAGTTCTTC
cdr3_aa: CASSKRRADEQFF

clone_size: few
d_call: TRBD1
j_call: TRBJ1-2
v_call: TRBV2
cdr3_nt: TGTGCCAGCAGTGATGGTCAGGGGGCCCATTTCTATGGCTACACCTTC
cdr3_aa: CASSDGQGAHFYGYTF

clone_size: -
d_call: TRBD2
j_call: TRBJ2-1
v_call: TRBV18
cdr3_nt: TGTGCCAGCTCCGGGACTAGCGGAGACAATGAGCAGTTCTTC
cdr3_aa: CASSGTSGDNEQFF

clone_size: -
d_call: -
j_call: TRBJ2-7
v_call: TRBV20-1
cdr3_nt: TGCAGTGCTCCCAACGGGGGGCGAGGGTACTTC
cdr3_aa: CSAPNGGRGYF

clone_size: -
d_call: -
j_call: TRBJ2-7
v_call: TRBV28
cdr3_nt: TGTGCCAGCAGTTTAGCGGGGAACCGCGAGCAGTACTTC
cdr3_aa: CASSLAGNREQYF

clone_size: -
d_call: -
j_call: TRBJ1-5
v_call: TRBV10-2
cdr3_nt: TGCGCCAGCAGGGCCTCAACAGGGCCCGATAGCAATCAGCCCCAGCATTTT
cdr3_aa: CASRASTGPDSNQPQHF

clone_size: -
d_call: TRBD2
j_call: TRBJ2-3
v_call: TRBV5-6
cdr3_nt: TGTGCCAGCAGCTTAAAGGGGCTAGCGGGCGCAGATACGCAGTATTTT
cdr3_aa: CASSLKGLAGADTQYF

clone_size: -
d_call: TRBD2
j_call: TRBJ2-1
v_call: TRBV6-2/TRBV6-3
cdr3_nt: TGTGCCAGCAGTTACTCGGTGACTAGCGGGAGGGGCAATGAGCAGTTCTTC
cdr3_aa: CASSYSVTSGRGNEQFF

clone_size: -
d_call: TRBD1
j_call: TRBJ1-5
v_call: TRBV28
cdr3_nt: TGTGCCAGCGAGTCCCACAGGGGTCGCAAGCCCCAGCATTTT
cdr3_aa: CASESHRGRKPQHF

clone_size: few
d_call: TRBD2
j_call: TRBJ2-3
v_call: TRBV28
cdr3_nt: TGTGCCAGCAGTCTAACCCCGGGACTAGCGGGAGGAGATACGCAGTATTTT
cdr3_aa: CASSLTPGLAGGDTQYF

clone_size: many
d_call: TRBD1
j_call: TRBJ1-2
v_call: TRBV7-9
cdr3_nt: TGTGCCAGCAGCGGGGACAGGGGCGGCTACACCTTC
cdr3_aa: CASSGDRGGYTF

clone_size: -
d_call: -
j_call: TRBJ1-5
v_call: TRBV7-9
cdr3_nt: TGTGCCAGCAGCCCAGGCGGTGGGTCAGGGCGCAATCAGCCCCAGCATTTT
cdr3_aa: CASSPGGGSGRNQPQHF

clone_size: -
d_call: -
j_call: TRBJ1-4
v_call: TRBV14
cdr3_nt: TGTGCCAGCAGCCGACAAGGGGGACTAGTCACTGAAAAACTGTTTTTT
cdr3_aa: CASSRQGGLVTEKLFF

clone_size: -
d_call: -
j_call: TRBJ2-2
v_call: TRBV7-2
cdr3_nt: TGTGCCAGCAGCTTCCGTAGCGCCGAGCTGTTTTTT
cdr3_aa: CASSFRSAELFF

clone_size: -
d_call: TRBD1
j_call: TRBJ1-4
v_call: TRBV28
cdr3_nt: TGTGCCAGCAGGTTAGACAGGGCCCCACATGGTGAAAAACTGTTTTTT
cdr3_aa: CASRLDRAPHGEKLFF

clone_size: -
d_call: -
j_call: TRBJ2-7
v_call: TRBV4-1
cdr3_nt: TGCGCCAGCAGCCAAGCATACGAGTACGAGCAGTACTTC
cdr3_aa: CASSQAYEYEQYF

clone_size: -
d_call: -
j_call: TRBJ1-4
v_call: TRBV7-6
cdr3_nt: TGTGCCAGCAGCTCGGGATATAAAATTAATGAAAAACTGTTTTTT
cdr3_aa: CASSSGYKINEKLFF

clone_size: -
d_call: -
j_call: TRBJ2-2
v_call: TRBV7-7
cdr3_nt: TGTGCTAGCAGCTTAGTTGGGGGACACAACACCGGGGAGCTGTTTTTT
cdr3_aa: CASSLVGGHNTGELFF

clone_size: -
d_call: TRBD1
j_call: TRBJ2-1
v_call: TRBV5-1
cdr3_nt: TGCGCCAGCAGCTCGGCGGGGACAGGGGTTGGGGAGCAGTTCTTC
cdr3_aa: CASSSAGTGVGEQFF

clone_size: -
d_call: TRBD2
j_call: TRBJ2-5
v_call: TRBV12-5
cdr3_nt: TGTGCTAGTGGACGAGGGCTAGCGGGAGAGCGGGAGACCCAGTACTTC
cdr3_aa: CASGRGLAGERETQYF

clone_size: -
d_call: -
j_call: TRBJ2-3
v_call: TRBV10-3
cdr3_nt: TGTGCCATCAGTGAGGGGGGACTCTACACAGATACGCAGTATTTT
cdr3_aa: CAISEGGLYTDTQYF

clone_size: -
d_call: TRBD1
j_call: TRBJ1-1
v_call: TRBV28
cdr3_nt: TGTGCCAGCAGATTCCTGGACAGGACCAAGGAAGCTTTCTTT
cdr3_aa: CASRFLDRTKEAFF

clone_size: -
d_call: TRBD1
j_call: TRBJ2-2
v_call: TRBV24-1
cdr3_nt: TGTGCCACCAGTGAATTCCGGGACAGGGGGTATACCGGGGAGCTGTTTTTT
cdr3_aa: CATSEFRDRGYTGELFF

clone_size: -
d_call: TRBD2
j_call: TRBJ2-1
v_call: TRBV7-9
cdr3_nt: TGTGCCAGCAGCATCTCACTAGCGGGAGGGCCGGGCAGGGATGAGCAGTTCTTC
cdr3_aa: CASSISLAGGPGRDEQFF

clone_size: -
d_call: TRBD2
j_call: TRBJ2-1
v_call: TRBV2
cdr3_nt: TGTGCCAGCAGTGAAGTGAGGACTAGCGGGAAGAATGAGCAGTTCTTC
cdr3_aa: CASSEVRTSGKNEQFF